This passage covers 27 T cell receptor beta chains from one sample sequenced in a study of CD8+ T cells in alopecia areata. The treatment: oral pan-JAK inhibitor, 5-10 mg twice daily. Sequencing used cDNA as its template, made by extracting RNA and reverse transcribing it. The assay was immunoSEQ multiplex PCR, and TCRdb's table has in-frame clones only and misses some. The sample shows 75,000 to 85,000 clones, approximately 64% of them seen only once. The sample in question was CD8+ T cells sorted from blood, obtained at week 24, from a patient treated with tofacitinib. These receptors came from a human donor with alopecia areata.

The chain links TRBV6-5 to TRBJ1-2; D is unclear. The V gene's germline CDR1 is MNHEY and CDR2 SVGAGI. The ends were cut back, 5 bases at V and 3 bases at J, with 13 bases in the middle. CDR3 length: 14 amino acids. CDR3 in DNA: TGTGCCAGCAGTGCTAGGGCAGGCGACTATGGCTACACCTTC. Amino acids: CASSARAGDYGYTF.

The chain has TRBV14 and TRBJ2-7; tentatively, D is TRBD1 (7 bases). This CDR3 region has 14 residues. With 0 bases removed from V and 3 bases from J, the gap between germline ends came to 9 bases. Per germline, CDR1 SGHDN and CDR2 FVKESK. CDR3 protein: CASSQDQGGYEQYF. DNA for the CDR3: TGTGCCAGCAGCCAAGATCAGGGGGGCTACGAGCAGTACTTC.

This clone was counted a few times. This CDR3 is CASSPKLILRTDTQYF. The CDR3 region has the DNA TGTGCCAGCTCACCTAAACTCATCTTACGCACAGATACGCAGTATTTT. The genes are TRBV18 and TRBJ2-3; D is undetermined. This CDR3 contains 16 residues. The germline gives CDR1 KGHSH, CDR2 LQKENI. V was clipped by 3 bases and J by 1 base, with 14 bases between them.

The chain couples TRBV29-1 to TRBJ2-5; no clear D. V was trimmed by 3 bases and J by 1 base, leaving 6 bases between them. The CDR3 is 12 residues long. Germline CDR1 is SQVTM and CDR2 is ANQGSEA. The CDR3 loop is CSVEASQETQYF. Here the CDR3 DNA reads TGCAGCGTTGAGGCCAGCCAAGAGACCCAGTACTTC. Using reference TRBV29-1 and TRBJ2-5 for the parts outside the CDR3, the full variable domain is SAVISQKPSRDICQRGTSLTIQCQVDSQVTMMFWYRQQPGQSLTLIATANQGSEATYESGFVIDKFPISRPNLTFSTLTVSNMSPEDSSIYLCSVEASQETQYFGPGTRLLVL.

This clone was seen more than once but under ten times. V gene TRBV13 combines with J gene TRBJ2-1; TRBD2 matches at 14 bases. Germline loops: CDR1 PRHDT, CDR2 FYEKMQ (reference sequence). V shed 5 bases and J 8 bases; nucleotides not matched to a gene: 8. The CDR3 has 16 residues. CDR3 nucleotide sequence: TGTGCCAGCAGCGTCATGACTAGCGGGAGGGCCCATGAGCAGTTCTTC. This translates into CASSVMTSGRAHEQFF.

V and J are TRBV4-1 and TRBJ1-2; D is unclear. V lost 0 bases to trimming and J lost 4 bases, with 9 bases between them. The CDR3 spans 14 residues. The germline CDR1 and CDR2 sequences are MGHRA and YSYEKL. For the CDR3, the DNA is TGCGCCAGCAGCCAAGACGGGTTTCGCTATGGCTACACCTTC. It yields the protein CASSQDGFRYGYTF.

This clone turned up a few times. The chain couples TRBV5-1 to TRBJ2-1, with 9 bases matching TRBD2. The CDR3 spans 17 residues. CDR1 and CDR2 from the germline V gene are SGHRS and YFSETQ. J was trimmed by 10 bases and V by 0 bases; bases with no gene match: 14. In DNA, the CDR3 is TGCGCCAGCAGCTTGGATCTTAGACTAGCGGCAACCGGGGAGCAGTTCTTC. This gives the protein CASSLDLRLAATGEQFF.

This chain's CDR3 is CASSQDRQGMSNTIYF. The CDR3 coding sequence is TGCGCCAGCAGCCAAGACCGCCAGGGAATGAGCAACACCATATATTTT. The rearrangement links TRBV4-1 to TRBJ1-3; TRBD1 might be the D (5 bases). Germline V gives CDR1 MGHRA, CDR2 YSYEKL. The CDR3 length is 16 residues. Trimming pared 0 bases from V and 7 bases from J, leaving 16 bases between.

The chain employs TRBV5-1 and TRBJ2-7, with 9 bases fitting TRBD1. This CDR3 is built from 15 residues. Losses at the gene ends were 3 bases for V and 5 bases for J; bases not matched to a gene: 9. Germline V gene data show CDR1 as SGHRS and CDR2 as YFSETQ. The CDR3 DNA reads TGCGCCAGCAGCTCCCGGGACAGGGTACCCCACGAGCAGTACTTC. Protein product: CASSSRDRVPHEQYF.

This chain uses TRBV7-9 with TRBJ1-1; no reliable D call. Germline values: CDR1 SEHNR, CDR2 FQNEAQ (reference sequence). This CDR3 comprises 11 residues. For the CDR3, the DNA is TGTAGTGTCAGGCAGAACACTGAAGCTTTCTTT. Amino acid sequence: CSVRQNTEAFF.

This chain joins TRBV6-5 and TRBJ2-5; 8 bases line up with TRBD1. This CDR3 contains 14 residues. Germline CDR1 is MNHEY and CDR2 is SVGAGI. Trimming cost V 6 bases and J 3 bases; bases outside gene matches: 6. This CDR3 reads CASRTGERKETQYF. In DNA form, the CDR3 reads TGTGCCAGCAGGACAGGGGAAAGAAAAGAGACCCAGTACTTC.

For the CDR3, the DNA is TGCGCCAGCAGCCAGTTCCAAGGGTACAATGAGCAGTTCTTC. Residues: CASSQFQGYNEQFF. This chain links TRBV4-1 with TRBJ2-1; no reliable D call. Germline V CDR1 and CDR2: MGHRA, YSYEKL. CDR3 length: 14 amino acids. Trimming took 3 bases from V and 4 from J, leaving 10 bases between them.

Here the CDR3 DNA reads TGTGCCAGCAGCCAAGATATATTTGGGCTAGCGGAGACCCAGTACTTC. This sequence encodes CASSQDIFGLAETQYF. V and J are TRBV14 and TRBJ2-5; perhaps TRBD2 as D (6 bases). Germline V gene sequence: CDR1 SGHDN, CDR2 FVKESK. The CDR3 totals 16 residues. V lost 0 bases and J lost 5, with 16 bases in between.

This clone was detected a few times. This chain connects TRBV6-5 to TRBJ1-5; TRBD1 is a possible D gene (5 bases). From germline, CDR1 is MNHEY and CDR2 SVGAGI. Trimming left V 2 bases short and J 7 bases short, with 9 bases between. The CDR3 spans 13 residues. The CDR3 nucleotides are TGTGCCAGCAGTTACGGGGGTGGGCAGCCCCAGCATTTT. It specifies CASSYGGGQPQHF.

The chain carries TRBV27 and TRBJ1-2, with 9 bases identical to TRBD1. Germline V gene lookup returns CDR1 MNHEY and CDR2 SMNVEV (reference sequence). The CDR3 sequence is 14 residues long. J was trimmed by 4 bases and V by 2 bases; bases with no gene match: 2. The DNA for the CDR3 is TGTGCCAGCAGTTTAAAGGACAGGGGCTATGGCTACACCTTC. Translating gives CASSLKDRGYGYTF.

Only a few counts were recorded for this clone. This chain uses TRBV10-3 with TRBJ1-1; D not certain. CDR3 length: 14 residues. Germline lookup yields CDR1 ENHRY and CDR2 SYGVKD. Trimming took 0 bases from V and 3 from J, leaving 8 bases between them. In DNA form, the CDR3 reads TGTGCCATCAGTGAGTCGTTGGGAGACACTGAAGCTTTCTTT. This codes for CAISESLGDTEAFF.

This chain links TRBV6-5 with TRBJ2-1; TRBD2 matches at 7 bases. With V trimmed by 5 bases and J by 1 base, 2 bases remained unmatched. Per germline, CDR1 MNHEY and CDR2 SVGAGI. This CDR3 contains 14 residues. The CDR3 coding sequence is TGTGCCAGCAGTCGCGGGGGATCCTACAATGAGCAGTTCTTC. Translation: CASSRGGSYNEQFF.

The chain combines TRBV19 with TRBJ1-2, with D possibly being TRBD1 (6 bases). The germline V gene has CDR1 LNHDA and CDR2 SQIVND (reference sequence). CDR3 length: 13 amino acids. Trimming pared 6 bases from V and 4 bases from J, leaving 12 bases between. CDR3 sequence reads: CASSGQGFYGYTF. The CDR3 coding sequence is TGTGCCAGTAGCGGCCAGGGGTTCTATGGCTACACCTTC.

This clone came up a few times. The rearrangement joins TRBV25-1 to TRBJ1-1, with TRBD1 identical over 7 bases. CDR1 and CDR2 (germline): MGHDK, SYGVNS. The length of the CDR3 is 16 residues. J lost 7 bases, V lost 1 base, and 12 bases had no gene match. Here the CDR3 DNA reads TGTGCCAGCAGTGAATGGGCAGGGGGACCGGGGGATGAAGCTTTCTTT. It yields the protein CASSEWAGGPGDEAFF.

The table lists this clone with a few counts. V and J are TRBV27 and TRBJ1-1, with D possibly matching TRBD1 (6 bases). This CDR3 has 16 amino acids. Germline-derived CDR1 and CDR2 are MNHEY and SMNVEV (reference sequence). V lost 4 bases to trimming and J lost 9 bases, with 24 bases between them. The CDR3 sequence is CASSSHLRRGRGQAFF. The CDR3 DNA reads as TGTGCCAGCAGTTCACACCTCCGCAGGGGACGGGGTCAAGCTTTCTTT.

This clone was counted a single time. The V call is TRBV4-3, the J call TRBJ1-2; D is uncertain. Trimming stripped 0 bases from V and 4 bases from J, with 12 bases between. Germline lookup yields CDR1 LGHNA and CDR2 YSLEER. The CDR3 loop spans 15 amino acids. CDR3 nucleotides: TGCGCCAGCAGCCAAGATTGGCAGACGAGCTATGGCTACACCTTC. This codes for CASSQDWQTSYGYTF.

The genes are TRBV5-6 and TRBJ2-1; 10 nucleotides line up with TRBD2. The germline V gene encodes CDR1 SGHDT and CDR2 YYEEEE. This CDR3 spans 16 amino acids. The V segment lost 4 bases and the J segment 5 bases; nucleotides outside the gene matches: 9. CDR3 in DNA: TGTGCCAGCAGCCAAACTCCTAGCGGGGGACACAATGAGCAGTTCTTC. Amino acids: CASSQTPSGGHNEQFF.

The chain employs TRBV5-1 and TRBJ2-7; no reliable D call. The V gene lost 2 bases and the J gene lost 2 bases, with 14 bases spanning the gap. Looked up from germline, CDR1 is SGHRS and CDR2 is YFSETQ. The CDR3 is 15 amino acids. CDR3 protein: CASSFTTGTTYEQYF. DNA for the CDR3: TGCGCCAGCAGCTTCACTACGGGTACGACCTACGAGCAGTACTTC.

The CDR3 spells CASSSSGQPQHF. The DNA for the CDR3 is TGTGCCAGCAGCTCCTCAGGACAGCCCCAGCATTTT. This chain uses TRBV5-6 with TRBJ1-5; D not certain. The CDR3 loop spans 12 amino acids. Germline values: CDR1 SGHDT, CDR2 YYEEEE. Trimming took 3 bases from V and 7 from J, leaving 8 bases between them.

CDR3 sequence: CSVGQGAYGYTF. The CDR3 DNA reads as TGCAGCGTTGGACAGGGGGCCTATGGCTACACCTTC. The V gene is TRBV29-1, the J gene TRBJ1-2; 10 bases agree with TRBD1. The trim removed 4 bases at V and 4 bases at J, leaving 0 bases unmatched. Germline lookup yields CDR1 SQVTM and CDR2 ANQGSEA. The CDR3 totals 12 residues.

The chain is built from TRBV7-9 and TRBJ1-2; the D gene is possibly TRBD1 (5 bases). This CDR3 region has 13 residues. Trimming stripped 2 bases from V and 5 bases from J, with 9 bases between. Germline V CDR1 and CDR2: SEHNR, FQNEAQ (reference sequence). This chain's CDR3 is CASSLPGGYGYTF. The CDR3 DNA sequence: TGTGCCAGCAGCTTACCGGGGGGGTATGGCTACACCTTC.

This CDR3 reads CATSRSAGVSYEQYF. CDR3 DNA sequence: TGTGCCACCAGCAGATCAGCAGGGGTGTCCTACGAGCAGTACTTC. The chain carries TRBV15 and TRBJ2-7; tentatively, D is TRBD1 (6 bases). The germline V gene encodes CDR1 LNHNV and CDR2 YYDKDF (reference sequence). CDR3 length equals 15 residues. The ends were cut back, 2 bases at V and 1 base at J, with 12 bases in the middle.